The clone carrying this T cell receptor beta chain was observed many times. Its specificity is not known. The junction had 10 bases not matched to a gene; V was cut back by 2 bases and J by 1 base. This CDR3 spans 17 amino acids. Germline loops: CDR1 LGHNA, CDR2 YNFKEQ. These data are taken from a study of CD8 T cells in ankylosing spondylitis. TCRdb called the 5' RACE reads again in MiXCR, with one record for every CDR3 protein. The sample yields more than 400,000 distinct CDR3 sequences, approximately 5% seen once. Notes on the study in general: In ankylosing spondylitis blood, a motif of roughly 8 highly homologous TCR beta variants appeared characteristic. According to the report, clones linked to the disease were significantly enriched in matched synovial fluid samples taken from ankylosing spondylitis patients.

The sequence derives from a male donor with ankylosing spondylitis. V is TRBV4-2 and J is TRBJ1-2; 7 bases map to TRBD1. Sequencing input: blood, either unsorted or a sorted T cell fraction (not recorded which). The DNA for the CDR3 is TGTGCCAGCAGCCAACAACCGGGACAGAAATTTAACTATGGCTACACCTTC. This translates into CASSQQPGQKFNYGYTF.